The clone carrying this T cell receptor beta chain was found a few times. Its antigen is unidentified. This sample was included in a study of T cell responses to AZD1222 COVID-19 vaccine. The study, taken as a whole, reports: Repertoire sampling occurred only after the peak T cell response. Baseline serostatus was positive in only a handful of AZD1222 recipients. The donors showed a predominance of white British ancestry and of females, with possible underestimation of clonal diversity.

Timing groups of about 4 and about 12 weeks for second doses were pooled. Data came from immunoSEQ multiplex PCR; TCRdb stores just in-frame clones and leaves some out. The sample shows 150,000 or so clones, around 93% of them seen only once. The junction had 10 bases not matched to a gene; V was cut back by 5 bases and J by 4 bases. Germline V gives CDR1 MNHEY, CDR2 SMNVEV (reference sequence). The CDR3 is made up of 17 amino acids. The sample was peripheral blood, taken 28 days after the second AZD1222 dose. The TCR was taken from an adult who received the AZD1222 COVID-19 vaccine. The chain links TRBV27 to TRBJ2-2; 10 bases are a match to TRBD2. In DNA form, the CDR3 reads TGTGCCAGCAGTCCTCGAGCGGGAGGGCCGACCACCGGGGAGCTGTTTTTT. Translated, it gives CASSPRAGGPTTGELFF.